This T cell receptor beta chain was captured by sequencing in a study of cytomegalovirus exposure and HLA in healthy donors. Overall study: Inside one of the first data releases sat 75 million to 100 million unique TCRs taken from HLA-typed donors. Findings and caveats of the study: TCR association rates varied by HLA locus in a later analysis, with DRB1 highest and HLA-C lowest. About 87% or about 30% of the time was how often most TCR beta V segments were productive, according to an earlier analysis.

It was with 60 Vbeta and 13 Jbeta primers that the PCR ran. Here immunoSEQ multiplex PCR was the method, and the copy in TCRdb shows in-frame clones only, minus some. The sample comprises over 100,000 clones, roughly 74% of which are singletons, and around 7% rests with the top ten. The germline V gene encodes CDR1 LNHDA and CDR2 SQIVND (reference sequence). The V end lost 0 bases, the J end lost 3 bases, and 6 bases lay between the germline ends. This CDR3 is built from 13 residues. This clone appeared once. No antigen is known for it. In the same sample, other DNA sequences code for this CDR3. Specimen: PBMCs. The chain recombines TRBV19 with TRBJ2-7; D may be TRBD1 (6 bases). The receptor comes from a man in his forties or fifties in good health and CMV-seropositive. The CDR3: CASSIDRGYEQYF. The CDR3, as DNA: TGTGCCAGTAGTATAGACAGGGGCTACGAGCAGTACTTC.